This is a list of T cell receptor beta chains from one sample in a study of blood T cell repertoires in COVID-19. The method was immunoSEQ multiplex PCR; TCRdb's version includes in-frame clones alone and lacks a portion of them. The data contain approximately 150,000 clones, approximately 86% of them singletons. The specimen sequenced was peripheral blood. The source is a woman aged 50 to 65 with acute or convalescent COVID-19. CDR3s include the opening cysteine and the closing phenylalanine or tryptophan. Fields, in order: J gene, V gene, D gene, clone size, CDR3 DNA, CDR3 protein. The D gene is left open where the match is weak. Size values are once, few and many counts, or a class for expanded clones, and some rows have none.

j_gene: TRBJ1-3
v_gene: TRBV7-9
d_gene: NA
abundance: NA
CDR3nt: TGTGCCAGCAGCTTAGAACGGGACTCTGGAAACACCATATATTTT
CDR3aa: CASSLERDSGNTIYF

j_gene: TRBJ2-4
v_gene: TRBV11-3
d_gene: NA
abundance: NA
CDR3nt: TGTGCCAGCAGCTTAGATTCGGGGAACGGAATGGACATTCAGTACTTC
CDR3aa: CASSLDSGNGMDIQYF

j_gene: TRBJ1-2
v_gene: TRBV30
d_gene: TRBD1
abundance: NA
CDR3nt: TGTGCCTGGAGTGTAGAGGGGGCTGTTAACTATGGCTACACCTTC
CDR3aa: CAWSVEGAVNYGYTF

j_gene: TRBJ1-4
v_gene: TRBV7-9
d_gene: NA
abundance: NA
CDR3nt: TGTGCCAGCAGCCGTGACAGCCAGAGACTGTTTTTT
CDR3aa: CASSRDSQRLFF

j_gene: TRBJ1-5
v_gene: TRBV7-2
d_gene: NA
abundance: NA
CDR3nt: TGTGCCAGCAGCTTAGACAGGATATATAGCAATCAGCCCCAGCATTTT
CDR3aa: CASSLDRIYSNQPQHF

j_gene: TRBJ2-7
v_gene: TRBV18
d_gene: NA
abundance: NA
CDR3nt: TGTGCCAGCTCACCGCAGGATGGGGCCTCCTACGAGCAGTACTTC
CDR3aa: CASSPQDGASYEQYF

j_gene: TRBJ1-6
v_gene: TRBV19
d_gene: NA
abundance: NA
CDR3nt: TGTGCCAGTACCCCATTACAGGGCCATAATTCACCCCTCCACTTT
CDR3aa: CASTPLQGHNSPLHF

j_gene: TRBJ2-7
v_gene: TRBV19
d_gene: NA
abundance: NA
CDR3nt: TGTGCCACCTCAAGACAGGGAGGCGAGCAGTACTTC
CDR3aa: CATSRQGGEQYF

j_gene: TRBJ1-5
v_gene: TRBV10-3
d_gene: NA
abundance: NA
CDR3nt: TGTGCCATCAGTGCTGGGACAAACAATCAGCCCCAGCATTTT
CDR3aa: CAISAGTNNQPQHF

j_gene: TRBJ2-7
v_gene: TRBV14
d_gene: TRBD1
abundance: NA
CDR3nt: TGTGCCAGCAGCCTCCGGGACAGGGTAGGCTACGAGCAGTACTTC
CDR3aa: CASSLRDRVGYEQYF

j_gene: TRBJ2-5
v_gene: TRBV7-9
d_gene: TRBD1
abundance: NA
CDR3nt: TGTGCCAGCAGCCGGGGACAGAAAGAGACCCAGTACTTC
CDR3aa: CASSRGQKETQYF

j_gene: TRBJ2-3
v_gene: TRBV7-2
d_gene: TRBD2
abundance: once
CDR3nt: TGTGCCAGCAGCTTCCCTAGGAGGCCGGGGGGTAGGGCAGATACGCAGTATTTT
CDR3aa: CASSFPRRPGGRADTQYF

j_gene: TRBJ2-3
v_gene: TRBV21-1
d_gene: NA
abundance: NA
CDR3nt: TGTGCCAGCAGCAACGGGAGACGGGACTCCACAGATACGCAGTATTTT
CDR3aa: CASSNGRRDSTDTQYF

j_gene: TRBJ1-1
v_gene: TRBV7-9
d_gene: NA
abundance: NA
CDR3nt: TGTGCCAGCAGCTTAGACAGGTACACTGAAGCTTTCTTT
CDR3aa: CASSLDRYTEAFF

j_gene: TRBJ2-1
v_gene: TRBV6-5
d_gene: TRBD2
abundance: NA
CDR3nt: TGTGCCAGCAGAAAAGGGGGGACTAGCGAGACTGAGCAGTTCTTC
CDR3aa: CASRKGGTSETEQFF

j_gene: TRBJ2-5
v_gene: TRBV29-1
d_gene: NA
abundance: NA
CDR3nt: TGCAGCGTTAAAATAGCGGTCCAAGAGACCCAGTACTTC
CDR3aa: CSVKIAVQETQYF

j_gene: TRBJ2-2
v_gene: TRBV30
d_gene: NA
abundance: NA
CDR3nt: TGTGCCTGGAGTGTCTCCTACTACACCGGGGAGCTGTTTTTT
CDR3aa: CAWSVSYYTGELFF

j_gene: TRBJ1-2
v_gene: TRBV6-5
d_gene: NA
abundance: once
CDR3nt: TGTGCCAGCAGTTACACAGAAACAGGAGCCGACTATGGCTACACCTTC
CDR3aa: CASSYTETGADYGYTF

j_gene: TRBJ1-2
v_gene: TRBV6-5
d_gene: TRBD1
abundance: NA
CDR3nt: TGTGCCAGCAGTTACTCGGGACAGGGGACCTACTATGGCTACACCTTC
CDR3aa: CASSYSGQGTYYGYTF

j_gene: TRBJ1-2
v_gene: TRBV27
d_gene: NA
abundance: NA
CDR3nt: TGTGCCAGCAGTACCTGGTTGACTGGCGGCTACACCTTC
CDR3aa: CASSTWLTGGYTF

j_gene: TRBJ1-1
v_gene: TRBV4-1
d_gene: NA
abundance: NA
CDR3nt: TGCGCCAGCAGCCAAAAAAAATTAGGGGGGGCTGACACTGAAGCTTTCTTT
CDR3aa: CASSQKKLGGADTEAFF

j_gene: TRBJ1-6
v_gene: TRBV3-1/TRBV3-2
d_gene: TRBD1
abundance: NA
CDR3nt: TGTGCCAGCAGCCATTGGCCCCGGGACAGCAATTCACCCCTCCACTTT
CDR3aa: CASSHWPRDSNSPLHF

j_gene: TRBJ2-3
v_gene: TRBV5-4
d_gene: TRBD2
abundance: NA
CDR3nt: TGTGCCAGCAGCCCCCCAGGGGCTAGCGGGAGGGATACGCAGTATTTT
CDR3aa: CASSPPGASGRDTQYF

j_gene: TRBJ2-2
v_gene: TRBV20-1
d_gene: NA
abundance: NA
CDR3nt: TGCAGTGCTAGCTCTTCCGGGGAGCTGTTTTTT
CDR3aa: CSASSSGELFF

j_gene: TRBJ1-4
v_gene: TRBV11-3
d_gene: TRBD1
abundance: NA
CDR3nt: TGTGCCAGCAGCTCCCGACAGGGTACAACTAATGAAAAACTGTTTTTT
CDR3aa: CASSSRQGTTNEKLFF

j_gene: TRBJ2-1
v_gene: TRBV7-2
d_gene: TRBD1
abundance: NA
CDR3nt: TGTGCCAGCAGCGTACCATCAGGGGGAAGTAACTACAATGAGCAGTTCTTC
CDR3aa: CASSVPSGGSNYNEQFF

j_gene: TRBJ2-2
v_gene: TRBV7-2
d_gene: TRBD2
abundance: NA
CDR3nt: TGTGCCAGCAGCCCGACTAGCGGGAGATTCGGGGAGCTGTTTTTT
CDR3aa: CASSPTSGRFGELFF

j_gene: TRBJ2-7
v_gene: TRBV11-2
d_gene: TRBD2
abundance: once
CDR3nt: TGTGCCAGCAGCTCGGGACTAGCGTATAGCTCCTACGAGCAGTACTTC
CDR3aa: CASSSGLAYSSYEQYF

j_gene: TRBJ2-7
v_gene: TRBV20-1
d_gene: NA
abundance: NA
CDR3nt: TGCAGTGCTAGTCGTCCGGGGGAGCAGTACTTC
CDR3aa: CSASRPGEQYF

j_gene: TRBJ2-3
v_gene: TRBV9
d_gene: TRBD1
abundance: NA
CDR3nt: TGTGCCAGCAGCGTAGTCGCCTCGGGGACAGGGACAGATACGCAGTATTTT
CDR3aa: CASSVVASGTGTDTQYF

j_gene: TRBJ1-1
v_gene: TRBV12-3/TRBV12-4
d_gene: TRBD1
abundance: once
CDR3nt: TGTGCCAGCAGTGACAGGGCCACTGAAGCTTTCTTT
CDR3aa: CASSDRATEAFF

j_gene: TRBJ2-5
v_gene: TRBV29-1
d_gene: TRBD1
abundance: NA
CDR3nt: TGCAGCGTTGAGAGGGACAGGGAATCCCAAGAGACCCAGTACTTC
CDR3aa: CSVERDRESQETQYF

j_gene: TRBJ1-2
v_gene: TRBV5-5
d_gene: TRBD1
abundance: NA
CDR3nt: TGTGCCAGCAGCCCTCACAGGGGAGATGGCTATGGCTACACCTTC
CDR3aa: CASSPHRGDGYGYTF

j_gene: TRBJ2-1
v_gene: TRBV18
d_gene: NA
abundance: NA
CDR3nt: TGTGCCAGCTCACCACAAGCGGGTGACAATGAGCAGTTCTTC
CDR3aa: CASSPQAGDNEQFF

j_gene: TRBJ2-1
v_gene: TRBV5-4
d_gene: TRBD2
abundance: NA
CDR3nt: TGTGCCAGCAGTTCCACTAGCGGGGGAGCCTACAATGAGCAGTTCTTC
CDR3aa: CASSSTSGGAYNEQFF

j_gene: TRBJ1-2
v_gene: TRBV19
d_gene: NA
abundance: NA
CDR3nt: TGTGCCAGTAGTAACGACAGAGGCTACACCTTC
CDR3aa: CASSNDRGYTF

j_gene: TRBJ1-1
v_gene: TRBV12-5
d_gene: TRBD1
abundance: NA
CDR3nt: TGTGCTAGTGACTTGAGACAGGGTTCAAATATGAACACTGAAGCTTTCTTT
CDR3aa: CASDLRQGSNMNTEAFF

j_gene: TRBJ1-1
v_gene: TRBV25-1
d_gene: NA
abundance: NA
CDR3nt: TGTGCCAGCAGTGAATCAGGGGAGAACACTGAAGCTTTCTTT
CDR3aa: CASSESGENTEAFF

j_gene: TRBJ2-1
v_gene: TRBV11-2
d_gene: TRBD2
abundance: NA
CDR3nt: TGTGCCAGCAGCTCGCGGGGGAGGGGCTCCTACAATGAGCAGTTCTTC
CDR3aa: CASSSRGRGSYNEQFF

j_gene: TRBJ2-2
v_gene: TRBV4-1
d_gene: NA
abundance: NA
CDR3nt: TGCGCCAGCAGCCGGCGACAGGACACCGGGGAGCTGTTTTTT
CDR3aa: CASSRRQDTGELFF

j_gene: TRBJ1-1
v_gene: TRBV7-2
d_gene: NA
abundance: NA
CDR3nt: TGTGCCAGCAGCTTAGAAGGGGGAGCGAACACTGAAGCTTTCTTT
CDR3aa: CASSLEGGANTEAFF

j_gene: TRBJ1-2
v_gene: TRBV5-1
d_gene: NA
abundance: NA
CDR3nt: TGCGCCAGCAGCCAACAGGCTACTAACTATGGCTACACCTTC
CDR3aa: CASSQQATNYGYTF

j_gene: TRBJ2-5
v_gene: TRBV5-6
d_gene: TRBD2
abundance: NA
CDR3nt: TGTGCCAGCAGCTTGGGACTAGCAGAGACCCAGTACTTC
CDR3aa: CASSLGLAETQYF

j_gene: TRBJ1-1
v_gene: TRBV24-1
d_gene: TRBD1
abundance: NA
CDR3nt: TGTGCCACCAGTGATGGGACGACAGGGGCCACTGAAGCTTTCTTT
CDR3aa: CATSDGTTGATEAFF

j_gene: TRBJ2-3
v_gene: TRBV13
d_gene: TRBD2
abundance: once
CDR3nt: TGTGCCAGCACCCTACTAGCGGGGGGTAGCACAGATACGCAGTATTTT
CDR3aa: CASTLLAGGSTDTQYF

j_gene: TRBJ2-3
v_gene: TRBV30
d_gene: NA
abundance: once
CDR3nt: TGTGCCTGGACAGTTTACGGGGGAGGTAGCACAGATACGCAGTATTTT
CDR3aa: CAWTVYGGGSTDTQYF

j_gene: TRBJ1-3
v_gene: TRBV30
d_gene: NA
abundance: NA
CDR3nt: TGTGCCTGGAGTGTAGGCCACAGGGCTGGAAACACCATATATTTT
CDR3aa: CAWSVGHRAGNTIYF

j_gene: TRBJ1-2
v_gene: TRBV6-1
d_gene: TRBD1
abundance: NA
CDR3nt: TGTGCCAGCAGTGAACCGAATTACGTGACAGGGGGAGGGTATGGCTACACCTTC
CDR3aa: CASSEPNYVTGGGYGYTF

j_gene: TRBJ2-5
v_gene: TRBV7-6
d_gene: NA
abundance: NA
CDR3nt: TGTGCCAGCAGCTCGCGGGCGGAGACCCAGTACTTC
CDR3aa: CASSSRAETQYF

j_gene: TRBJ1-1
v_gene: TRBV14
d_gene: NA
abundance: NA
CDR3nt: TGTGCCAGCAGCCAACCAGGGCCGGGCACTGAAGCTTTCTTT
CDR3aa: CASSQPGPGTEAFF

j_gene: TRBJ1-2
v_gene: TRBV2
d_gene: NA
abundance: NA
CDR3nt: TGTGCCAGCAGCCGGGAGGGGGTGAGCGGCTACACCTTC
CDR3aa: CASSREGVSGYTF

j_gene: TRBJ2-7
v_gene: TRBV7-2
d_gene: TRBD1
abundance: NA
CDR3nt: TGTGCCAGCAGCTTATGGCAGGGGGCCGCAAAAATCTACGAGCAGTACTTC
CDR3aa: CASSLWQGAAKIYEQYF